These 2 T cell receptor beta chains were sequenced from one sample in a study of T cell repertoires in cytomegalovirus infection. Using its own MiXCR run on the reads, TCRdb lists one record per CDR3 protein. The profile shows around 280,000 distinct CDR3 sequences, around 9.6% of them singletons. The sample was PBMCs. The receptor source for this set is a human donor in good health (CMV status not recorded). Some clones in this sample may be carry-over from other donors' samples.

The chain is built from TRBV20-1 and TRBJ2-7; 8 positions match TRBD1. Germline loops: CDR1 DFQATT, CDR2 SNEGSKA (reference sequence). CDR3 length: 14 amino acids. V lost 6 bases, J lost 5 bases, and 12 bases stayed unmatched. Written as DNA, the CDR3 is TGCAGTGCAGCCGCACAGGGGGTAATGCACGAGCAGTACTTC. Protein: CSAAAQGVMHEQYF.

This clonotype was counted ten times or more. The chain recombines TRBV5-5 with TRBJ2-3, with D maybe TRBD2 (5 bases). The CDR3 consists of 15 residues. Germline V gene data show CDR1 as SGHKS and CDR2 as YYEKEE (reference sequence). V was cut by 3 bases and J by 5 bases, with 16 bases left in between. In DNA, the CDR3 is TGTGCCAGCAGCTCTGTCCCCTGGACTGGAGATACGCAGTATTTT. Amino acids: CASSSVPWTGDTQYF. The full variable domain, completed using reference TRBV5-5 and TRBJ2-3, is DAGVTQSPTHLIKTRGQQVTLRCSPISGHKSVSWYQQVLGQGPQFIFQYYEKEERGRGNFPDRFSARQFPNYSSELNVNALLLGDSALYLCASSSVPWTGDTQYFGPGTRLTVL.